The 9 T cell receptor beta chains below come from one sample, sequenced in a study of cytomegalovirus exposure and HLA in healthy donors. Both 60 Vbeta primers and 13 Jbeta primers went into the PCR. Produced via immunoSEQ multiplex PCR; TCRdb's table is partial and in-frame only. The sample includes about 36,000 clones, approximately 74% seen only once; the top ten take over 6.5%. Sequencing was carried out using PBMCs. Source of these receptors: a man aged 25-45 years in good health and CMV-seronegative.

This chain links TRBV9 with TRBJ2-2; D remains unclear. V lost 1 base to trimming and J lost 3 bases, with 7 bases between them. This CDR3 has 14 residues. Germline V gene lookup returns CDR1 SGDLS and CDR2 YYNGEE. CDR3 loop: CASSVSPDTGELFF. CDR3 nucleotides: TGTGCCAGCAGCGTAAGTCCGGACACCGGGGAGCTGTTTTTT.

The rearrangement joins TRBV28 to TRBJ2-1; TRBD1 aligns across 10 bases. The J segment lost 7 bases and the V segment lost 5 bases, leaving 23 bases of the junction unmatched. This CDR3 contains 20 residues. Per the germline V gene, CDR1 is MDHEN and CDR2 is SYDVKM. CDR3 amino acids: CASSPLGQGRKGTPGNEQFF. CDR3 DNA: TGTGCCAGCAGTCCGTTGGGACAGGGGAGAAAAGGGACCCCAGGGAATGAGCAGTTCTTC.

V gene TRBV6-5 combines with J gene TRBJ2-1; tentative D call: TRBD1 (6 bases). The CDR3 sequence is 11 residues long. The germline V gene encodes CDR1 MNHEY and CDR2 SVGAGI. Trimming removed 3 bases from V and 13 bases from J, with 10 bases in between. CDR3 in DNA: TGTGCCAGCAGTTATGAGGGGGACCAGTTCTTC. It specifies CASSYEGDQFF.

Only a few counts were recorded for this clone. The V and J genes are TRBV6-4 and TRBJ1-1; D not resolved. Trimming shortened V by 3 bases and J by 1 base, and 6 bases separated the two germline ends. CDR3 length: 13 amino acids. CDR1 is MRHNA, CDR2 SNTAGT, per germline. CDR3 protein: CASSERENTEAFF. The CDR3 DNA reads as TGTGCCAGCAGTGAACGGGAGAACACTGAAGCTTTCTTT.

The chain recombines TRBV6-1 with TRBJ2-7, with 8 bases aligning to TRBD1. This CDR3 comprises 15 residues. CDR1 and CDR2 (germline): MNHNS, SASEGT. Losses at the gene ends were 7 bases for V and 6 bases for J; bases not matched to a gene: 14. The DNA for the CDR3 is TGTGCCAGCACCCTAATCGGGACAGGCCCCGGCGAGCAGTACTTC. This translates into CASTLIGTGPGEQYF.

The V and J genes are TRBV4-3 and TRBJ1-5; D call uncertain. Trimming took 0 bases from V and 11 from J, leaving 11 bases between them. Per the germline V gene, CDR1 is LGHNA and CDR2 is YSLEER. The CDR3 totals 13 residues. CDR3 sequence: CASSQDRERAQHF. CDR3 DNA: TGCGCCAGCAGCCAAGACCGGGAGAGGGCCCAGCATTTT.

The V call is TRBV7-2, the J call TRBJ2-3, with a weak D call TRBD1 (6 bases). V lost 6 bases to trimming and J lost 5 bases, with 9 bases between them. CDR1 and CDR2 (germline): SGHTA, FQGNSA. The CDR3 is made up of 12 amino acids. The CDR3 loop is CASRGAGDTQYF. In DNA, the CDR3 is TGTGCCAGCAGGGGGGCCGGAGATACGCAGTATTTT.

The chain has TRBV11-2 and TRBJ2-7; 7 bases map to TRBD2. This CDR3 contains 16 residues. Germline loops: CDR1 SGHAT, CDR2 FQNNGV. V dropped 1 base and J dropped 5; count of bases not matched to a gene: 11. The DNA for the CDR3 is TGTGCCAGCAGCTTAGGGACGTGGGGGGGAGGCGACGAGCAGTACTTC. Protein sequence: CASSLGTWGGGDEQYF.

The CDR3 sequence is CASSLVSAGSSYEQYF. In DNA, the CDR3 is TGTGCCAGCAGCTTAGTCTCAGCGGGGAGCTCCTACGAGCAGTACTTC. The V gene is TRBV7-9, the J gene TRBJ2-7; 7 positions match TRBD2. After removal of 1 base from V and 0 bases from J, the junction contained 6 bases not matched to a gene. CDR3 length: 16 amino acids. The germline CDR1 and CDR2 sequences are SEHNR and FQNEAQ (reference sequence).